The rows below give T cell receptor beta chains drawn from one sample of a study of early stage breast cancer tumors. Libraries were prepared by immunoSEQ multiplex PCR; TCRdb keeps only in-frame clonotypes and omits some of them. The data contain around 28,000 clones, approximately 72% of them singletons. The sequenced material came from blood. Receptors were obtained from a person aged 50 to 59 with breast cancer. The CDR3 runs from the conserved cysteine through the conserved F or W. D genes are given only for firm matches. Rows may omit the clone size; those that give it use once, few, many or a size class.

D	V	size	length	J	CDR3	DNA
.	TRBV29-1	.	13	TRBJ2-2	CSAEGGYTGELFF	TGCAGCGCCGAAGGGGGTTACACCGGGGAGCTGTTTTTT
.	TRBV9	.	16	TRBJ1-5	CASSVGGERGNQPQHF	TGTGCCAGCAGCGTAGGGGGAGAGCGGGGCAATCAGCCCCAGCATTTT
TRBD1	TRBV2	.	15	TRBJ2-2	CASSVQGAITGELFF	TGTGCCAGCAGTGTACAGGGGGCCATCACCGGGGAGCTGTTTTTT
.	TRBV30	once	13	TRBJ1-1	CAWRLEGVGEAFF	TGTGCCTGGAGACTGGAGGGGGTGGGTGAAGCTTTCTTT
.	TRBV25-1	.	13	TRBJ1-4	CASCVGGNEKLFF	TGTGCCAGTTGCGTGGGAGGGAATGAAAAACTGTTTTTT
.	TRBV7-9	once	13	TRBJ2-7	CASSWGITYEQYF	TGTGCCAGCAGCTGGGGGATCACTTACGAGCAGTACTTC
.	TRBV6-1	.	15	TRBJ2-3	CASSEYPGTTDTQYF	TGTGCCAGCAGTGAGTATCCAGGGACCACAGATACGCAGTATTTT
.	TRBV11-2	.	13	TRBJ1-4	CASSSATNEKLFF	TGTGCCAGCAGCTCCGCAACTAATGAAAAACTGTTTTTT
.	TRBV19	.	16	TRBJ1-4	CASSYRAAPANEKLFF	TGTGCCAGTAGCTACCGGGCCGCCCCAGCTAATGAAAAACTGTTTTTT
.	TRBV15	few	15	TRBJ1-1	CATSRDPGPGTEAFF	TGTGCCACCAGCAGAGATCCTGGCCCGGGCACTGAAGCTTTCTTT
TRBD2	TRBV10-1	few	14	TRBJ2-7	CAGVLSGISYEQYF	TGCGCCGGAGTCCTGAGCGGGATCTCCTACGAGCAGTACTTC
TRBD1	TRBV5-6	once	15	TRBJ2-1	CASSRGQGNYNEQFF	TGTGCCAGCAGCCGCGGACAGGGAAACTACAATGAGCAGTTCTTC
.	TRBV9	.	14	TRBJ2-3	CASSVAGSSDTQYF	TGTGCCAGCAGCGTAGCAGGTAGCTCAGATACGCAGTATTTT
TRBD2	TRBV7-3	few	14	TRBJ2-7	CASSQGASGALEYF	TGTGCCAGCAGCCAAGGGGCTAGCGGGGCCCTTGAGTACTTC
.	TRBV4-1	.	15	TRBJ2-5	CASSQETIEQETQYF	TGCGCCAGCAGCCAGGAAACTATCGAACAAGAGACCCAGTACTTC
.	TRBV5-4	.	15	TRBJ2-3	CASSFVKGGTDTQYF	TGTGCCAGCAGCTTTGTGAAGGGAGGCACAGATACGCAGTATTTT
.	TRBV5-4	.	14	TRBJ2-5	CASSLIGDRETQYF	TGTGCCAGCAGCTTGATAGGGGATCGGGAGACCCAGTACTTC
.	TRBV29-1	.	12	TRBJ2-1	CSVESGSNEQFF	TGCAGCGTTGAATCTGGGTCCAATGAGCAGTTCTTC
.	TRBV29-1	few	14	TRBJ1-5	CSAMTGAGNQPQHF	TGCAGCGCCATGACAGGCGCAGGCAATCAGCCCCAGCATTTT
.	TRBV29-1	few	14	TRBJ1-2	CSVVSGPPNYGYTF	TGCAGCGTTGTATCGGGACCCCCTAACTATGGCTACACCTTC
TRBD1	TRBV2	once	15	TRBJ1-2	CASSRTPDRARGYTF	TGTGCCAGCAGTCGAACCCCAGACAGGGCGCGCGGCTACACCTTC
.	TRBV19	.	16	TRBJ2-1	CASSINHKVLDNEQFF	TGTGCCAGTAGTATCAACCACAAGGTTTTGGACAATGAGCAGTTCTTC
TRBD1	TRBV7-4	few	17	TRBJ2-7	CASSLALTGGRTYEQYF	TGTGCCAGCAGCTTAGCGCTTACAGGGGGACGCACCTACGAGCAGTACTTC
TRBD1	TRBV12-5	few	11	TRBJ1-2	CASGLVGTDNF	TGTGCTAGTGGTTTGGTAGGGACAGACAACTTC
TRBD2	TRBV11-1	.	15	TRBJ2-2	CASSRSGPQAGELFF	TGTGCCAGCAGCCGTAGCGGGCCCCAGGCCGGGGAGCTGTTTTTT
TRBD1	TRBV2	.	14	TRBJ1-5	CASVGQDSNQPQHF	TGTGCCAGCGTCGGACAGGATAGCAATCAGCCCCAGCATTTT
.	TRBV15	.	19	TRBJ2-6	CATSRDRGGTDPWANVLTF	TGTGCCACCAGCAGAGATCGAGGCGGGACCGACCCCTGGGCCAACGTCCTGACTTTC
.	TRBV2	.	12	TRBJ1-2	CASTITDYGYTF	TGTGCCAGCACTATCACCGACTATGGCTACACCTTC
TRBD1	TRBV30	.	13	TRBJ2-7	CAWSGGQGRNEYF	TGTGCCTGGAGTGGGGGACAGGGGAGAAACGAGTACTTC
.	TRBV7-9	.	15	TRBJ1-2	CASSLAGDRNYGYTF	TGTGCCAGCAGCTTAGCCGGGGACCGCAACTATGGCTACACCTTC
.	TRBV5-1	few	14	TRBJ2-2	CASSPREGTGELFF	TGCGCCAGCAGCCCCCGCGAGGGGACCGGGGAGCTGTTTTTT
.	TRBV2	.	15	TRBJ2-1	CASSEAGGPYNEQFF	TGTGCCAGCAGTGAAGCCGGGGGACCGTACAATGAGCAGTTCTTC
.	TRBV2	.	13	TRBJ2-3	CASSEDTADTQYF	TGTGCCAGCAGTGAGGACACCGCAGATACGCAGTATTTT
TRBD1	TRBV19	.	16	TRBJ2-1	CASRLTGTGGRNEQFF	TGTGCCAGTAGGCTCACCGGGACAGGGGGGCGCAATGAGCAGTTCTTC
TRBD1	TRBV12-5	.	19	TRBJ1-1	CASGLVLGANRGMNTEAFF	TGTGCTAGTGGTTTGGTACTGGGGGCTAACAGGGGCATGAACACTGAAGCTTTCTTT
.	TRBV19	.	16	TRBJ2-2	CASRKAGQVALRELFF	TGTGCCAGTAGGAAGGCCGGTCAGGTAGCCCTGCGGGAGCTGTTTTTT
.	TRBV6-1	.	12	TRBJ1-3	CASRPGVDTIYF	TGTGCCAGCAGGCCAGGAGTTGACACCATATATTTT
TRBD2	TRBV7-2	.	15	TRBJ2-5	CASRRSGTNQETQYF	TGTGCCAGCAGACGGTCCGGGACTAATCAAGAGACCCAGTACTTC
.	TRBV19	.	20	TRBJ2-5	CASSIRTHSKVTGTLLTQYF	TGTGCCAGTAGTATAAGGACCCACTCGAAAGTGACAGGGACTTTGTTAACCCAGTACTTC
.	TRBV29-1	.	11	TRBJ2-5	CSAGGQETQYF	TGCAGCGCCGGGGGCCAAGAGACCCAGTACTTC
.	TRBV6-6	once	14	TRBJ1-5	CASKGQEGNQPQHF	TGTGCCAGCAAGGGGCAGGAGGGCAATCAGCCCCAGCATTTT
TRBD1	TRBV7-2	.	15	TRBJ2-1	CASSLTGTGSSEQFF	TGTGCCAGCAGCTTAACCGGGACAGGGTCTAGTGAGCAGTTCTTC
.	TRBV19	few	16	TRBJ1-5	CASSPQAAYSNQPQHF	TGTGCCAGTAGTCCCCAGGCGGCCTATAGCAATCAGCCCCAGCATTTT
.	TRBV7-3	.	13	TRBJ1-1	CASSLSPQTEAFF	TGTGCCAGCAGCTTAAGCCCCCAAACTGAAGCTTTCTTT
TRBD1	TRBV27	few	14	TRBJ1-5	CASSSPGGGQPQHF	TGTGCCAGCAGTTCTCCAGGGGGCGGGCAGCCCCAGCATTTT
.	TRBV19	.	13	TRBJ1-1	CASSIGRSGDGFF	TGTGCCAGTAGTATAGGCCGGTCTGGGGATGGTTTCTTT
.	TRBV19	.	15	TRBJ1-1	CASRGLFGRDTEAFF	TGTGCCAGTAGGGGTCTTTTTGGCAGGGACACTGAAGCTTTCTTT
.	TRBV5-6	.	15	TRBJ2-7	CASSLGRVDGYEQYF	TGTGCCAGCAGCTTAGGCCGGGTGGATGGCTACGAGCAGTACTTC
.	TRBV27	.	16	TRBJ1-5	CASSLTAGWVGQPQHF	TGTGCCAGCAGTTTAACGGCAGGGTGGGTCGGTCAGCCCCAGCATTTT
TRBD2	TRBV10-3	.	15	TRBJ2-1	CAISGGAGVYNEQFF	TGTGCCATCAGTGGAGGAGCGGGAGTCTACAATGAGCAGTTCTTC
.	TRBV14	few	17	TRBJ1-2	CASSYKRLRLLDYGYTF	TGTGCCAGCAGCTACAAGAGGCTTAGGCTGTTGGACTATGGCTACACCTTC
.	TRBV28	.	14	TRBJ1-5	CASSLWGLGQPQHF	TGTGCCAGCAGTTTATGGGGACTGGGTCAGCCCCAGCATTTT
.	TRBV5-6	.	14	TRBJ2-7	CASSLVPGSYEQYF	TGTGCCAGCAGCTTGGTGCCAGGCTCCTACGAGCAGTACTTC
TRBD1	TRBV5-1	few	13	TRBJ1-1	CASRAGTGFEAFF	TGCGCCAGCAGGGCGGGGACAGGGTTTGAAGCTTTCTTT
TRBD2	TRBV27	.	16	TRBJ2-3	CASSLYAGGGTDTQYF	TGTGCCAGCAGTTTATATGCGGGAGGAGGCACAGATACGCAGTATTTT